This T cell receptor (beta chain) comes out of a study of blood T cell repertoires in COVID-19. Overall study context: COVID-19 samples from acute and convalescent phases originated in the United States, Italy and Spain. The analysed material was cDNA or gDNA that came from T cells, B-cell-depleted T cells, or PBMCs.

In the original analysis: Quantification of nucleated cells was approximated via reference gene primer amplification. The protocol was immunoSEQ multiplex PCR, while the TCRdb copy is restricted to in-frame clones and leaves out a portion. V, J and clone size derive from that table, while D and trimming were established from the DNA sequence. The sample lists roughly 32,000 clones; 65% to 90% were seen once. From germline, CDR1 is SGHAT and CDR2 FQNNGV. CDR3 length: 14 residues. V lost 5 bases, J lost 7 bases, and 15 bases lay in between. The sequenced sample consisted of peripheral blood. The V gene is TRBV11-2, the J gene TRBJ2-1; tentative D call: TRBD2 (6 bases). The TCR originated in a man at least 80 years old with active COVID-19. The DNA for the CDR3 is TGTGCCAGCAGCCCCTCCGGGGGAATGAATGAGCAGTTCTTC. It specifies CASSPSGGMNEQFF. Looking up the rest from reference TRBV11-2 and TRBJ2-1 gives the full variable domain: EAGVAQSPRYKIIEKRQSVAFWCNPISGHATLYWYQQILGQGPKLLIQFQNNGVVDDSQLPKDRFSAERLKGVDSTLKIQPAKLEDSAVYLCASSPSGGMNEQFFGPGTRLTVL.